A selection of T cell receptor beta chains follows, all from one sample in a study of blood T cell repertoires in COVID-19. Repertoires were generated with immunoSEQ multiplex PCR, while TCRdb's copy carries only in-frame clones and drops some. The data hold approximately 300,000 clones, with approximately 90% observed a single time. The specimen sequenced was peripheral blood. The receptors were sampled from a woman aged 45-65 years who had recovered from COVID-19. The CDR3 runs from the conserved cysteine through the conserved F or W. The D gene is left open where the match is weak. Clone size is given for some rows only: seen once, a few or many times, or a class if the clone is expanded.

d_call	clone_size	v_call	j_call	cdr3_nt	cdr3_aa
-	-	TRBV9	TRBJ2-3	TGTGCCAGCAGCGCCGGTCCTGAGGATACGCAGTATTTT	CASSAGPEDTQYF
-	-	TRBV15	TRBJ2-6	TGTGCCACCAGCAGAGATGTAGGCCGGAGTTCTGGGGCCAACGTCCTGACTTTC	CATSRDVGRSSGANVLTF
-	-	TRBV30	TRBJ1-2	TGTGCCTGGAGTGTCCAGGGGATGAGGAATGGCTACACCTTC	CAWSVQGMRNGYTF
-	-	TRBV9	TRBJ2-3	TGTGCCAGCAGCTCCCGCCCGGGGGCAGATACGCAGTATTTT	CASSSRPGADTQYF
TRBD2	few	TRBV6-4	TRBJ2-3	TGTGCCAGCAGTGACGGGGCGGGAGGAGCAGATACGCAGTATTTT	CASSDGAGGADTQYF
-	-	TRBV14	TRBJ2-7	TGTGCCAGCAGCCGAGGGATAGGGTTTTACTACGAGCAGTACTTC	CASSRGIGFYYEQYF
-	few	TRBV19	TRBJ1-3	TGTGCCAGTACCCGGACAGCTACCTCTGGAAACACCATATATTTT	CASTRTATSGNTIYF
TRBD2	-	TRBV28	TRBJ2-7	TGTGCCAGCAGGAGTACTAGCGACGAGCAGTACTTC	CASRSTSDEQYF
TRBD1	-	TRBV6-6	TRBJ1-2	TGTGCCAGCAGTTACTCAGGACAGGCCAGCGGCTACACCTTC	CASSYSGQASGYTF
TRBD1	-	TRBV5-5	TRBJ2-2	TGTGCCAGCAGCTTGGTTCAGGGGGCCACCGGGGAGCTGTTTTTT	CASSLVQGATGELFF
-	-	TRBV12-1	TRBJ1-2	TGTGCCAGCAGTCATCGTTCAGGGGATGGCTACACCTTC	CASSHRSGDGYTF
-	-	TRBV30	TRBJ1-5	TGTGCCTGGGCTGAGGCAGTACGGAGCAATCAGCCCCAGCATTTT	CAWAEAVRSNQPQHF
-	-	TRBV9	TRBJ1-2	TGTGCCAGCAGCGTTGGGCCTCGACAGGCCTATGGCTACACCTTC	CASSVGPRQAYGYTF
TRBD1	-	TRBV5-4	TRBJ2-7	TGTGCCAGCAGCTCAATTGACAGGGTAATCGAGCAGTACTTC	CASSSIDRVIEQYF
-	-	TRBV7-3	TRBJ2-3	TGTGCCAGCAGCTTCGACTGGACAGATACGCAGTATTTT	CASSFDWTDTQYF
TRBD1	once	TRBV7-3	TRBJ1-6	TGTGCCAGCAGCTTAAAAGGGACAGGGGATTCACCCCTCCACTTT	CASSLKGTGDSPLHF
-	-	TRBV6-5	TRBJ1-1	TGTGCCAGCATCTCCAGGGGCTTAGGGGAGCGGCTCTTT	CASISRGLGERLF
-	few	TRBV19	TRBJ2-7	TGTGCCAGTAGTATAGATCACACCCCCACCTACGAGCAGTACTTC	CASSIDHTPTYEQYF
-	-	TRBV20-1	TRBJ2-3	TGCAGTGCTAGTATTCGGGCGGGACCTACAGATACGCAGTATTTT	CSASIRAGPTDTQYF
-	-	TRBV7-2	TRBJ2-4	TGTGCCAGCAGCTTAGCCGGGAGTCAGGCCAAAAACATTCAGTACTTC	CASSLAGSQAKNIQYF
TRBD2	once	TRBV5-4	TRBJ2-2	TGTGCCAGCAGCTTGGCCAGCGGGGGGGCCGCCGGGGAGCTGTTTTTT	CASSLASGGAAGELFF
-	once	TRBV18	TRBJ2-2	TGTGCCAGCTCACCCCCGGGACTTCCGTTATTCGCGAACACCGGGGAGCTGTTTTTT	CASSPPGLPLFANTGELFF
-	-	TRBV18	TRBJ2-7	TGTGCCAGCTCACCCAAATACGAGCAGTACTTC	CASSPKYEQYF
-	-	TRBV6-9	TRBJ1-6	TGTGCCAGCAGTCTGGCGGGAGATAATTCACCCCTCCACTTT	CASSLAGDNSPLHF
TRBD1	-	TRBV18	TRBJ1-2	TGTGCCAGCTCACCGGGGGACAGGGGTCATGGCTACACCTTC	CASSPGDRGHGYTF
-	-	TRBV7-6	TRBJ1-1	TGTGCCAGCAGCTTAGATCTGGGGCTAGAAGCTTTCTTT	CASSLDLGLEAFF
-	-	TRBV5-1	TRBJ2-4	TGCGCCAGCAGCGACGACAGGTCCGCCAAAAACATTCAGTACTTC	CASSDDRSAKNIQYF
-	-	TRBV2	TRBJ1-1	TGTGCCAGCAGTGTTAGGGGCAGGGGATACGCCGGCCGGAACACTGAAGCTTTCTTT	CASSVRGRGYAGRNTEAFF
-	-	TRBV5-5	TRBJ1-3	TGTGCCAGCGCGGTGGATCCGCCTGCTGGAAACACCATATATTTT	CASAVDPPAGNTIYF
-	-	TRBV18	TRBJ1-2	TGTGCCAGCTCTGAGGGAGGGAACTATGGCTACACCTTC	CASSEGGNYGYTF
-	-	TRBV4-1	TRBJ2-7	TGCGCCAGCAGCCCCTCCTTCGGGACACACACCTACGAGCAGTACTTC	CASSPSFGTHTYEQYF
-	-	TRBV19	TRBJ1-2	TGTGCCAGTAGTATAATAACAGCATATGGCTACACCTTC	CASSIITAYGYTF
-	few	TRBV5-8	TRBJ2-3	TGTGCCAGCAGGAAGACTCTCACAGATACGCAGTATTTT	CASRKTLTDTQYF
-	few	TRBV7-2	TRBJ1-1	TGTGCCAGCAGCTTAGGGGTCCGGGAGCCGACTGAAGCTTTCTTT	CASSLGVREPTEAFF
-	once	TRBV7-2	TRBJ2-7	TGTGCCAGCAGCCCCTCTGGACAGCACTCCTACGAGCAGTACTTC	CASSPSGQHSYEQYF
TRBD2	-	TRBV7-2	TRBJ2-7	TGTGCCAGCAGCTTAGCATCGGGGGGTCTATTCTACGAGCAGTACTTC	CASSLASGGLFYEQYF
TRBD1	few	TRBV7-2	TRBJ2-7	TGTGCCAGCAGCTTAGTAGGGACAGTAACCTACGAGCAGTACTTC	CASSLVGTVTYEQYF
-	-	TRBV1	TRBJ2-5	TGCACCAGCAGCCAAGGACCCCCCGGGACTGAGACATCAGAGACCCAGTACTTC	CTSSQGPPGTETSETQYF
-	-	TRBV5-5	TRBJ1-1	TGTGCCAGCAGCTTGGAGCTTTGGAGTTCGAGCACTGAAGCTTTCTTT	CASSLELWSSSTEAFF
TRBD1	many	TRBV9	TRBJ1-6	TGTGCCAGCAACCTGGGGGACAGGGAACCATCACCCCTCCACTTT	CASNLGDREPSPLHF
TRBD1	-	TRBV10-3	TRBJ1-2	TGTGCCATCAGTGTTAGGGACAGGGGTCCAGGTGGCTACACCTTC	CAISVRDRGPGGYTF
-	once	TRBV29-1	TRBJ1-1	TGCAGCGTGAAGGGGATCTCCCAGGTGACTGAAGCTTTCTTT	CSVKGISQVTEAFF
-	-	TRBV6-5	TRBJ1-1	TGTGCCAGCAGTATCAAAGGCCAGGGGTCCACTGAAGCTTTCTTT	CASSIKGQGSTEAFF
-	-	TRBV15	TRBJ1-2	TGTGCCACCAGCCGGGACACGGACACTAACTATGGCTACACCTTC	CATSRDTDTNYGYTF
TRBD1	-	TRBV14	TRBJ2-6	TGTGCCAGCAGCGGGGGCCCATTCCGGGACAGATTTACGTCTGGGGCCAACGTCCTGACTTTC	CASSGGPFRDRFTSGANVLTF
-	-	TRBV27	TRBJ2-7	TGTGCCAGCAGTTTAAGGAGAGCCTACGAGCAGTACTTC	CASSLRRAYEQYF
-	-	TRBV1	TRBJ2-1	TGCACCAGCAGCCAAGATACGAGCGGGAGGGCCCAGGGAGACAATGAGCAGTTCTTC	CTSSQDTSGRAQGDNEQFF
-	once	TRBV5-1	TRBJ2-1	TGCGCCAGCAGCTTGACGACAGGCCTCTCCTACAATGAGCAGTTCTTC	CASSLTTGLSYNEQFF
-	-	TRBV3-1/TRBV3-2	TRBJ2-7	TGTGCCAGCAGCCAAGAAGGGACTTGGTACGAGCAGTACTTC	CASSQEGTWYEQYF
TRBD1	-	TRBV19	TRBJ1-5	TGTGCCAGTAGTCGTCACCCGACAGGGGGCAAGAATCAGCCCCAGCATTTT	CASSRHPTGGKNQPQHF
-	-	TRBV12-3/TRBV12-4	TRBJ1-1	TGTGCCAGCAGTTCCCCTTCCGGGACACAAGCTTTCTTT	CASSSPSGTQAFF